The rows below give T cell receptor beta chains drawn from one sample of a study of Ad26.COV2.S vaccination and SARS-CoV-2 variants. TCRdb's table, derived via immunoSEQ multiplex PCR, lists solely in-frame clones and lacks some. The table includes 300,000 to 400,000 clones, more than 75% detected once. The specimen was peripheral blood, collected in a trial of Ad26.COV2.S vaccine versus placebo. All receptors derive from a person between 18 and 65 years old who received the Ad26.COV2.S COVID-19 vaccine or a placebo. CDR3s include the opening cysteine and the closing phenylalanine or tryptophan. The order of the fields is V gene, J gene, CDR3 protein.

v_call: TRBV30
j_call: TRBJ1-3
cdr3_aa: CAWGDRTSGNTIYF

v_call: TRBV27
j_call: TRBJ1-1
cdr3_aa: CASSLMDRRNTEAFF

v_call: TRBV6-1
j_call: TRBJ1-5
cdr3_aa: CASSERIYSNQPQHF

v_call: TRBV9
j_call: TRBJ2-7
cdr3_aa: CASSPRTSPHYEQYF

v_call: TRBV6-1
j_call: TRBJ2-7
cdr3_aa: CASSEETGYTFGQYF

v_call: TRBV7-9
j_call: TRBJ1-5
cdr3_aa: CASSLGGFNQPQHF

v_call: TRBV4-1
j_call: TRBJ2-2
cdr3_aa: CASSQVLLITGAGDTGELFF

v_call: TRBV4-1
j_call: TRBJ2-3
cdr3_aa: CASSQDPGAGSTDTQYF

v_call: TRBV5-6
j_call: TRBJ2-7
cdr3_aa: CASSLKTGLYEQYF

v_call: TRBV18
j_call: TRBJ1-1
cdr3_aa: CASSPSGSLNTEAFF

v_call: TRBV6-1
j_call: TRBJ2-3
cdr3_aa: CASSEGTSGRTDTQYF

v_call: TRBV29-1
j_call: TRBJ1-1
cdr3_aa: CSVEGMNTEAFF

v_call: TRBV5-6
j_call: TRBJ1-5
cdr3_aa: CASSWGTGDSNQPQHF

v_call: TRBV18
j_call: TRBJ1-2
cdr3_aa: CASSPIGQNYGYTF

v_call: TRBV5-1
j_call: TRBJ2-1
cdr3_aa: CASAEAQGPDEQFF

v_call: TRBV9
j_call: TRBJ2-7
cdr3_aa: CASSAPGGWNEQYF

v_call: TRBV12-3/TRBV12-4
j_call: TRBJ1-1
cdr3_aa: CASTNLGEAFF

v_call: TRBV7-9
j_call: TRBJ2-5
cdr3_aa: CASSLRGQEKETQYF

v_call: TRBV5-1
j_call: TRBJ2-5
cdr3_aa: CASSRTSGGLETQYF

v_call: TRBV11-2
j_call: TRBJ2-7
cdr3_aa: CASLSPAGGTYEQYF

v_call: TRBV7-3
j_call: TRBJ1-6
cdr3_aa: CASSAAGNSPLHF

v_call: TRBV3-1/TRBV3-2
j_call: TRBJ2-1
cdr3_aa: CASSRAPDTYNEQFF

v_call: TRBV4-2
j_call: TRBJ2-2
cdr3_aa: CASSGQNTGELFF

v_call: TRBV6-5
j_call: TRBJ1-1
cdr3_aa: CASRWSIEAFF

v_call: TRBV5-1
j_call: TRBJ2-7
cdr3_aa: CASSLVGQSSYEQYF

v_call: TRBV5-6
j_call: TRBJ1-2
cdr3_aa: CASSSPTHYGYTF

v_call: TRBV6-4
j_call: TRBJ1-6
cdr3_aa: CASLQRWQGFYNSPLHF

v_call: TRBV11-2
j_call: TRBJ2-7
cdr3_aa: CASSLAPQRGRSYEQYF

v_call: TRBV27
j_call: TRBJ1-5
cdr3_aa: CASSFDQRGTQPQHF

v_call: TRBV6-2/TRBV6-3
j_call: TRBJ2-1
cdr3_aa: CASSYSGLALNEQFF

v_call: TRBV6-4
j_call: TRBJ2-5
cdr3_aa: CASSDPDLGHWGETQYF

v_call: TRBV29-1
j_call: TRBJ2-7
cdr3_aa: CSVGSADTYEQYF

v_call: TRBV6-2/TRBV6-3
j_call: TRBJ2-1
cdr3_aa: CASSTHRGYEQFF

v_call: TRBV12-5
j_call: TRBJ1-3
cdr3_aa: CASGLVRGVSGNTIYF

v_call: TRBV21-1
j_call: TRBJ2-1
cdr3_aa: CASSPERSGDPYNEQFF

v_call: TRBV27
j_call: TRBJ1-2
cdr3_aa: CAIPGRVGGYTF

v_call: TRBV19
j_call: TRBJ2-3
cdr3_aa: CASSINSDTDTQYF